These 3 T cell receptor beta chains were all obtained from the same sample, sequenced in a study of radiotherapy plus CTLA-4 blockade in lung cancer. Here immunoSEQ multiplex PCR was the method, and the copy in TCRdb shows in-frame clones only, minus some. The data hold some 18,000 clones, with more than 75% observed a single time. Sequenced material: peripheral blood, taken from a patient treated with radiotherapy plus ipilimumab. The receptors were sampled from a human donor with non-small cell lung cancer whose response to radiotherapy plus ipilimumab could not be evaluated.

V and J are TRBV6-1 and TRBJ1-6, with TRBD1 identical over 7 bases. This CDR3 is 14 amino acids long. Trimming took 7 bases from V and 5 from J; bases not matched to a gene: 5. Germline CDR1 is MNHNS and CDR2 is SASEGT. Written as DNA, the CDR3 is TGTGCCAGCATCGACAGGGCGGATAATTCACCCCTCCACTTT. Translating it yields CASIDRADNSPLHF.

The chain carries TRBV6-1 and TRBJ2-5, with 10 bases aligning to TRBD2. Gene TRBJ2-7 matches the end of the DNA better, so the J call may be wrong. This CDR3 has 15 amino acids. Germline CDR1 is MNHNS and CDR2 is SASEGT. In DNA form, the CDR3 reads TGTGCCAGCAAAGCGGGAGGGCCGAGTCCCTACGAGCAGTACTTC. Protein product: CASKAGGPSPYEQYF.

The chain employs TRBV2 and TRBJ2-2, with D perhaps matching TRBD2 (7 bases). CDR3 length: 16 residues. Between the trimmed V and J ends, which lost 8 bases and 4 bases, there was a span of 20 bases. CDR1 is SNHLY and CDR2 is FYNNEI in the germline V gene. The chain's CDR3 is CASSSLVGGPTGELFF. As DNA, the CDR3 is TGTGCCAGCTCTTCTCTAGTCGGGGGGCCCACCGGGGAGCTGTTTTTT.